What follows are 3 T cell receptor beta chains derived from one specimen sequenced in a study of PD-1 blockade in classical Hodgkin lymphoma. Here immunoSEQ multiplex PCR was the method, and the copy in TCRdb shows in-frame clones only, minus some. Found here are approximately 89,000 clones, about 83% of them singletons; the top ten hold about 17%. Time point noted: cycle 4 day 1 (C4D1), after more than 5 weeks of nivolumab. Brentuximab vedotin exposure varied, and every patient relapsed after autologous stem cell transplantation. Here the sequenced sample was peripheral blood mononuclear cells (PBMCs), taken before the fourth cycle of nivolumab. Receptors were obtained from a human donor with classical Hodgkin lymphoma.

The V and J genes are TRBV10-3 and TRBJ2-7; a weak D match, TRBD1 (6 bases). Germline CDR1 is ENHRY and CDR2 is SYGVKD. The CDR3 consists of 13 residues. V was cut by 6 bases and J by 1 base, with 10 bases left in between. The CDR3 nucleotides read TGTGCCATCAGGCTGGACAGTTCCTACGAGCAGTACTTC. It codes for CAIRLDSSYEQYF.

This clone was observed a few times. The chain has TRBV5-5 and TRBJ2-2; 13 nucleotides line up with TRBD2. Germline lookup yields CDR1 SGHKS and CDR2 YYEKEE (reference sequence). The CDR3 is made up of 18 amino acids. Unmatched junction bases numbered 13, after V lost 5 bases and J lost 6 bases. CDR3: CASSRGLAGAVDAGELFF. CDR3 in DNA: TGTGCCAGCAGTCGCGGACTAGCGGGAGCAGTTGATGCCGGGGAGCTGTTTTTT.

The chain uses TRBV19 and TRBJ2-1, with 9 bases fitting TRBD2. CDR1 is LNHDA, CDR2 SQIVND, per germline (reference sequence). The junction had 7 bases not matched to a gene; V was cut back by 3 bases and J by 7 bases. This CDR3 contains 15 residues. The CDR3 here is CASSISGRRGNEQFF. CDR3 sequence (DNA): TGTGCCAGTAGTATTAGCGGGAGAAGAGGAAATGAGCAGTTCTTC.